The 6 T cell receptor beta chains presented below share a single source sample, sequenced in a study of tumor and adjacent non-tumor tissue in lung cancer. The template was RNA from unsorted bulk tissue. TCRbeta libraries were built with three rounds of nested PCR, modified from ARM-PCR. Each CDR3 protein gets one entry after TCRdb re-called the multiplex PCR reads with MiXCR. The sample consists of roughly 140,000 distinct CDR3 sequences, around 60% of them appearing once. The specimen was lung tumor tissue. These receptor sequences come from a man aged 60 to 69 with small cell lung cancer.

A word on this clonotype: Possible read error: a much larger clone is one base away. This chain connects TRBV6-6 to TRBJ1-2; D ambiguous. The CDR3 length is 11 residues. The germline V gene encodes CDR1 MNHNY and CDR2 SVGAGI (reference sequence). The DNA for the CDR3 is TGTGTCAGCAGTTTAGACTATGGCTACACCTTC. It specifies CVSSLDYGYTF.

This clonotype has ten or more counts. V gene TRBV6-1 combines with J gene TRBJ2-1; 14 bases are a match to TRBD2. The CDR3 loop spans 19 amino acids. Germline V gene lookup returns CDR1 MNHNS and CDR2 SASEGT. Germline trimming cut 7 bases from V and 3 bases from J; bases unmatched to any gene: 14. The CDR3 sequence is CASTPGRTSGRSFYNEQFF. The CDR3 DNA reads as TGTGCCAGCACCCCCGGGAGGACTAGCGGGAGGAGCTTCTACAATGAGCAGTTCTTC.

This clonotype came up once. The rearrangement joins TRBV7-9 to TRBJ2-7, with 7 nucleotides matching TRBD1. The J segment lost 5 bases and the V segment lost 0 bases, leaving 4 bases of the junction unmatched. Germline loops: CDR1 SEHNR, CDR2 FQNEAQ (reference sequence). The CDR3 loop spans 14 amino acids. This CDR3 reads CASSLADRANEQYV. In nucleotides, the CDR3 is TGTGCCAGCAGCTTAGCCGACAGGGCGAACGAGCAGTACGTC.

This clonotype was counted between two and nine times. CDR3 DNA sequence: TGCGCCAGCAGCATGGGGGGGGGCTCGGCTTTCTTT. Translated: CASSMGGGSAFF. This sequence joins TRBV5-1 and TRBJ1-1; perhaps TRBD1 as D (6 bases). Germline V gives CDR1 SGHRS, CDR2 YFSETQ. Trimming shortened V by 4 bases and J by 11 bases, and 15 bases separated the two germline ends. This CDR3 contains 12 residues.

The rearrangement uses TRBV30 and TRBJ1-1, with no clear D. Germline CDR1 is GTSNPN and CDR2 is SVGIG (reference sequence). V gave up 4 bases and J gave up 1 base, with 10 bases separating them. The CDR3 is 13 amino acids. CDR3 sequence (DNA): TGTGCCTGGAAATGGACGGCGAACACTGAAGCTTTCTTT. Translated: CAWKWTANTEAFF. The variable domain in full, with the rest retrieved from reference TRBV30 and TRBJ1-1, is SQTIHQWPATLVQPVGSPLSLECTVEGTSNPNLYWYRQAAGRGLQLLFYSVGIGQISSEVPQNLSASRPQDRQFILSSKKLLLSDSGFYLCAWKWTANTEAFFGQGTRLTVV.

This clonotype was seen a single time. The junction shows a germline mismatch at one end, possibly a read error. The rearrangement links TRBV10-3 to TRBJ2-3; 7 nucleotides match TRBD2. The germline V gene has CDR1 ENHRY and CDR2 SYGVKD. This CDR3 is 17 amino acids long. The CDR3: CTISESGRTRGTDTQYF. CDR3 coding DNA: TGTACCATCAGTGAGTCTGGGAGGACTAGGGGCACAGATACGCAGTATTTT.